Listed below are T cell receptor beta chains from one sample, sequenced in a study of Ad26.COV2.S vaccination and SARS-CoV-2 variants. TCRdb keeps only in-frame clones here, not all; method: immunoSEQ multiplex PCR. The sample yields around 400,000 clones, about 91% seen once. Here the sequenced sample was peripheral blood, taken in a trial of Ad26.COV2.S vaccine versus placebo. Every receptor here comes from a person aged 18 to 59 who received the Ad26.COV2.S COVID-19 vaccine or a placebo. Each CDR3 is given with its conserved first and last residue. D genes are given only for firm matches. Clone size is stated in some rows and not others, as once, few, many or a class when expanded.

size	V	D	length	J	DNA	CDR3
few	TRBV27	TRBD1	16	TRBJ1-5	TGTGCCAGCAGGCCAGCCGGGACAGGGTCCAATCAGCCCCAGCATTTT	CASRPAGTGSNQPQHF
-	TRBV3-1/TRBV3-2	-	15	TRBJ2-4	TGTGCCAGCAGGGACGGACAGTTGGCCAAAAACATTCAGTACTTC	CASRDGQLAKNIQYF
-	TRBV2	-	15	TRBJ1-3	TGTGCCAGCAGTGTGGGGGGGGCACTCGGAAACACCATATATTTT	CASSVGGALGNTIYF
-	TRBV7-9	-	14	TRBJ1-3	TGTGCCAGCAGCTCCACAGGGTCTGGAAACACCATATATTTT	CASSSTGSGNTIYF
-	TRBV4-1	TRBD2	16	TRBJ2-1	TGCGCCAGCAGCCAGACTAGCGGGAGGGGTAGTGATGAGCAGTTCTTC	CASSQTSGRGSDEQFF
-	TRBV15	-	14	TRBJ1-4	TGTGCCACCAGCAGAGGCCAGGGGAATGAAAAACTGTTTTTT	CATSRGQGNEKLFF
-	TRBV12-3/TRBV12-4	TRBD1	13	TRBJ1-1	TGTGCCAGCAGTTTGCGAGGGGGCAGTGAAGCTTTCTTT	CASSLRGGSEAFF
once	TRBV19	-	14	TRBJ1-6	TGTGCCAGTAGTGCGGACGGGCAGAATTCACCCCTCCACTTT	CASSADGQNSPLHF
once	TRBV4-3	-	16	TRBJ2-5	TGCGCCAGCAGCCAAGCCTTCTACGGGGGGCAGGAGACCCAGTACTTC	CASSQAFYGGQETQYF
-	TRBV2	-	16	TRBJ2-7	TGTGCCAGCAGCCGGGAGTCTTTCAAGGTCGCCTACGAGCAGTACTTC	CASSRESFKVAYEQYF
once	TRBV6-6	TRBD1	14	TRBJ1-1	TGTGCCAGCAGACCGGGACAGGGGAACACTGAAGCTTTCTTT	CASRPGQGNTEAFF
-	TRBV29-1	-	10	TRBJ2-7	TGCAGCGTCCAGAATGTCGAGCAGTACTTC	CSVQNVEQYF
-	TRBV15	TRBD2	15	TRBJ2-2	TGTGCCACCAGCAGAGATAGCGGGAGTACCGGGGAGCTGTTTTTT	CATSRDSGSTGELFF
-	TRBV5-4	-	13	TRBJ2-5	TGTGCCAGCAGCCCCTCTGCGGGGGAGACCCAGTACTTC	CASSPSAGETQYF
-	TRBV5-6	-	13	TRBJ1-1	TGTGCCAGCATCTCCGCGGGGAACACTGAAGCTTTCTTT	CASISAGNTEAFF
-	TRBV18	-	16	TRBJ1-5	TGTGCCAGCTCACCAAATGCAGGTACTACCAATCAGCCCCAGCATTTT	CASSPNAGTTNQPQHF
-	TRBV15	TRBD2	17	TRBJ2-1	TGTGCCACCAGCAGAGGCCCCTTTGGACTAGCGTCAGATGAGCAGTTCTTC	CATSRGPFGLASDEQFF
-	TRBV4-3	-	15	TRBJ2-5	TGCGCCAGCAGCCCTCACCAGGATGCGGGGGAGACCCAGTACTTC	CASSPHQDAGETQYF
once	TRBV28	TRBD1	16	TRBJ1-2	TGTGCCAGCAGTTTAGGTCCCGGGACAGTATCCTATGGCTACACCTTC	CASSLGPGTVSYGYTF
-	TRBV3-1/TRBV3-2	TRBD1	15	TRBJ2-5	TGTGCCAGCAGCCACCCAGACAGGGGGCGAGAGACCCAGTACTTC	CASSHPDRGRETQYF
-	TRBV19	-	14	TRBJ1-5	TGTGCCAGTACAACGCGGTATAGCAATCAGCCCCAGCATTTT	CASTTRYSNQPQHF
-	TRBV24-1	-	17	TRBJ2-3	TGTGCCACCAGTGATCCCCTCCGGGACCAGATACTAGATACGCAGTATTTT	CATSDPLRDQILDTQYF
-	TRBV5-4	TRBD2	18	TRBJ2-1	TGTGCCAGCAGCTTAGCCCTGGCTGGGGCGGGAGCGAGGAATGAGCAGTTCTTC	CASSLALAGAGARNEQFF
-	TRBV7-9	TRBD1	13	TRBJ1-4	TGTGCCAGCAGCTTTCAGGGGGCAGGAAAACTGTTTTTT	CASSFQGAGKLFF
-	TRBV30	-	14	TRBJ1-3	TGTGCCTGGAGTGGTCAGGGTGCAGGAAACACCATATATTTT	CAWSGQGAGNTIYF
-	TRBV9	-	16	TRBJ2-3	TGTGCCAGCAGCGTAGCTACCCAACCAGGGTCAGATACGCAGTATTTT	CASSVATQPGSDTQYF
-	TRBV7-9	-	16	TRBJ1-3	TGTGCCAGCAGCTTGGCAGCCAGGGGCTCTGGAAACACCATATATTTT	CASSLAARGSGNTIYF
-	TRBV18	TRBD2	15	TRBJ2-5	TGTGCCAGCTCACTGACTAGCGGGAGTGAGTCGTCCCAGTACTTC	CASSLTSGSESSQYF
few	TRBV7-9	-	14	TRBJ1-1	TGTGCCAGCAGCACCCCACAGGGGAACACTGAAGCTTTCTTT	CASSTPQGNTEAFF
-	TRBV5-6	-	15	TRBJ1-5	TGTGCCAGCAGCTTTGGTATGGAGCGGGGAGAGGGCCTGCATTTT	CASSFGMERGEGLHF
-	TRBV5-1	TRBD2	17	TRBJ2-7	TGCGCCAGCAGCCGCCGACCCTTTAGCGGGAGTTCGCACGAGCAGTACTTC	CASSRRPFSGSSHEQYF
-	TRBV11-2	-	13	TRBJ1-2	TGTGCCAGCAGCCGCAGGGGAGACTATGGCTACACCTTC	CASSRRGDYGYTF
-	TRBV11-1	TRBD1	15	TRBJ2-7	TGTGCCAGCAGCCTGGACAGGGGGCTGGTGTACGAGCAGTACTTC	CASSLDRGLVYEQYF
-	TRBV7-8	-	11	TRBJ2-3	TGTGCCAGCAGTACCCTCGATACGCAGTATTTT	CASSTLDTQYF
-	TRBV4-1	TRBD2	15	TRBJ2-1	TGCGCCAGCAGCCAAACTAGCGGGAGTAAAGATGAGCAGTTCTTC	CASSQTSGSKDEQFF
-	TRBV7-2	-	13	TRBJ2-1	TGTGCCAGCGAGCCCAATCGGGCCAATGAGCAGTTCTTC	CASEPNRANEQFF
-	TRBV19	TRBD1	14	TRBJ1-5	TGTGCCAGTAAACGGACAGGGGGCCTTCAGCCCCAGCATTTT	CASKRTGGLQPQHF
-	TRBV6-4	-	16	TRBJ2-1	TGTGCCAGCAGTGACTCGAAGGGTTTGGCCTACAATGAGCAGTTCTTC	CASSDSKGLAYNEQFF
-	TRBV15	-	15	TRBJ2-7	TGTGCCACCAGCCTACGGACTGCGAGCTCCTACGAGCAGTACTTC	CATSLRTASSYEQYF
-	TRBV2	TRBD2	13	TRBJ2-1	TGTGCCACCAGACCCAGCGGGAGCTATGAGCAGTTCTTC	CATRPSGSYEQFF
-	TRBV5-6	-	13	TRBJ2-1	TGTGCCAGCAGCTACAGGGTTTACAATGAGCAGTTCTTC	CASSYRVYNEQFF
-	TRBV15	-	17	TRBJ2-6	TGTGCCACCAGCGAGCGACAGGTCAGCTCTGGGGCCAACGTCCTGACTTTC	CATSERQVSSGANVLTF
-	TRBV5-6	-	13	TRBJ2-5	TGTGCCAGCAGCCAGGTCATGGAAGAGACCCAGTACTTC	CASSQVMEETQYF
few	TRBV12-3/TRBV12-4	-	11	TRBJ2-5	TGTGCCAGCAGTTTCCAAGAGACCCAGTACTTC	CASSFQETQYF
-	TRBV7-2	TRBD1	15	TRBJ2-7	TGTGCCAGCAGCTTAGAGGACAGGGGAAGTATCGAGCAGTACTTC	CASSLEDRGSIEQYF
once	TRBV19	-	14	TRBJ2-7	TGTGCCAGTAGTATAGGACTGGGCTCCTACGAGCAGTACTTC	CASSIGLGSYEQYF
-	TRBV15	-	15	TRBJ1-5	TGTGCCACCAGCAGAGAAAGAGTTAGCAATCAGCCCCAGCATTTT	CATSRERVSNQPQHF
-	TRBV3-1/TRBV3-2	-	14	TRBJ2-1	TGTGCCAGCAGCCGGCAAGTTTCCTACAATGAGCAGTTCTTC	CASSRQVSYNEQFF
-	TRBV6-6	-	14	TRBJ2-3	TGTGCCAGCACCCCGGGCGTCTCGGGGGATACGCAGTATTTT	CASTPGVSGDTQYF
-	TRBV4-1	TRBD1	13	TRBJ1-1	TGCGCCAGCAGCCTCGGACAGGTGGGTGAAGCTTTCTTT	CASSLGQVGEAFF
-	TRBV7-2	-	16	TRBJ2-1	TGTGCCAGCAGCTCGCAGATGGCGGGGCTAAAGAATGAGCAGTTCTTC	CASSSQMAGLKNEQFF
-	TRBV29-1	-	13	TRBJ2-7	TGCAGCGTTGGAGCGGACAGCTCCTACGAGCAGTACTTC	CSVGADSSYEQYF
-	TRBV10-3	TRBD2	16	TRBJ2-1	TGTGCCATCAGTGAGGGTAGCGGGGTCTCCTACAATGAGCAGTTCTTC	CAISEGSGVSYNEQFF